The clone carrying this TCR beta chain has just a few counts. What it binds is unknown. This entry comes from a study of CD8 T cells in ankylosing spondylitis. Regarding the study as a whole: In peripheral blood, disease-linked CD8+ clones occurred at relatively low frequencies.

Quantitative 5'-RACE with molecular barcodes produced the TCR beta libraries. TCRdb reprocessed the 5' RACE reads via MiXCR and lists one record per CDR3 protein. The repertoire holds hundreds of thousands of distinct CDR3 sequences, with approximately 24% as singletons. Material for sequencing was blood, either unsorted or a sorted T cell fraction (not recorded which). The TCR was taken from a male donor with ankylosing spondylitis or in good health (not recorded which).

The CDR3 bases are TGCAGTGCTACCAAAGGGGACAGGAGGAATGAGCAGTTCTTC. The encoded protein is CSATKGDRRNEQFF. This chain links TRBV20-1 with TRBJ2-1; TRBD1 matches at 8 bases. CDR3 length: 14 amino acids. The trim removed 4 bases at V and 7 bases at J, leaving 9 bases unmatched. Germline values: CDR1 DFQATT, CDR2 SNEGSKA (reference sequence).